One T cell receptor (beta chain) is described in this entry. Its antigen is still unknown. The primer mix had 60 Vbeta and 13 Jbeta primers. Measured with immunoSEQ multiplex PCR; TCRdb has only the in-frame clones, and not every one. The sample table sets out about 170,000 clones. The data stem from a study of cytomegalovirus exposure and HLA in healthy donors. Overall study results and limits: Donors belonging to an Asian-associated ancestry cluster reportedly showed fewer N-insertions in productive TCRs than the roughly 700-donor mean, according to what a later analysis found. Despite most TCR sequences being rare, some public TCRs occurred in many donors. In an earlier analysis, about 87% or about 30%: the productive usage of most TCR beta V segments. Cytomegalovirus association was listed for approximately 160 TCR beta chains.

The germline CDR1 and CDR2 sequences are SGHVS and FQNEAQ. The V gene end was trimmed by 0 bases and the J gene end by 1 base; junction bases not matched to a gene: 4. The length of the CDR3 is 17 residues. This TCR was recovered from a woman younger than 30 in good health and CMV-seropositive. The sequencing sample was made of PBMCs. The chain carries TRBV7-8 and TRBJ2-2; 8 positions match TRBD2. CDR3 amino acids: CASSLAPSGLNTGELFF. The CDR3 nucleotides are TGTGCCAGCAGCTTAGCCCCTAGCGGGTTGAACACCGGGGAGCTGTTTTTT. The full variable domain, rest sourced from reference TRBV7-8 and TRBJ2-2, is GAGVSQSPRYKVAKRGQDVALRCDPISGHVSLFWYQQALGQGPEFLTYFQNEAQLDKSGLPSDRFFAERPEGSVSTLKIQRTQQEDSAVYLCASSLAPSGLNTGELFFGEGSRLTVL.